The 27 T cell receptor beta chains given below trace back to one sample, sequenced in a study of neurological immune-mediated disorders (dated by TCRdb to the late 2010s). The time point tag for this specimen amounts to: longitudinal time-point 2. Library preparation was by 5' RACE. TCRdb names Illumina HiSeq 2500 as the instrument used. The raw public data were reprocessed by TCRdb itself: fastp quality trimming at Q25, MiXCR clonotype calling, in-frame beta chains only. Here each entry gathers all rows of one CDR3 protein and keeps the most common genes and DNA. The sample table contains some 60,000 distinct CDR3 sequences; only one count was recorded for about 10% of them. Roughly an eighth of the sample is in the top ten clones. The sample taken for sequencing was PBMCs. The receptors shown here come from a man aged 25-40 years in good health.

This clonotype was recorded at least ten times. The chain uses TRBV4-1 and TRBJ2-7; no firm D call. This CDR3 comprises 17 residues. Germline V gives CDR1 MGHRA, CDR2 YSYEKL. The germline V and J ends were trimmed by 0 bases and 2 bases, with 17 bases remaining between them. CDR3 coding DNA: TGCGCCAGCAGCCAAGATCTCCGGACCCCCTTACCCTACGAGCAGTACTTC. Amino acids: CASSQDLRTPLPYEQYF.

This clonotype was seen many times. The CDR3 loop reads CASSRTSGGETQYF. CDR3 coding DNA: TGCGCCAGCAGCCGGACTAGCGGAGGGGAGACCCAGTACTTC. The chain links TRBV5-1 to TRBJ2-5, with TRBD2 matching over 10 bases. The CDR3 totals 14 residues. The ends lost 4 bases at V and 5 bases at J; junction bases unmatched: 5. From germline, CDR1 is SGHRS and CDR2 YFSETQ. The whole variable domain, remainder taken from reference TRBV5-1 and TRBJ2-5, is KAGVTQTPRYLIKTRGQQVTLSCSPISGHRSVSWYQQTPGQGLQFLFEYFSETQRNKGNFPGRFSGRQFSNSRSEMNVSTLELGDSALYLCASSRTSGGETQYFGPGTRLLVL.

This clonotype was detected ten times or more. This chain uses TRBV2 with TRBJ2-7, with D hard to call. CDR3 length: 13 residues. Per the germline V gene, CDR1 is SNHLY and CDR2 is FYNNEI. V shed 7 bases and J shed 2 bases, with 12 bases lying between them. This CDR3 reads CASTRPGPYEQYF. The CDR3 bases are TGTGCCAGCACCCGCCCGGGTCCCTACGAGCAGTACTTC.

This clonotype was counted only a few times. This may arise from a read error, as a much more abundant clone is one base away. The chain is built from TRBV5-4 and TRBJ2-7, with 10 positions matching TRBD1. Looked up from germline, CDR1 is SGHNT and CDR2 is YYREEE (reference sequence). This CDR3 is 15 amino acids long. As DNA, the CDR3 is TGTGCCAGCAGCACACCGGGACAGGGGAACTACGACCAGTACTTC. This gives the protein CASSTPGQGNYDQYF.

This clonotype was seen repeatedly, ten times or more. The V call is TRBV28, the J call TRBJ2-7; 7 bases match TRBD1. The CDR3 covers 16 residues. Germline CDR1 reads MDHEN; CDR2 reads SYDVKM. The V and J ends lost 6 bases and 1 base, in that order; junction bases with no gene match: 12. The CDR3 region has the DNA TGTGCCAGCAGCGAGAGAAAGGGGGCTCCATCCTACGAGCAGTACTTC. Translating gives CASSERKGAPSYEQYF.

This clonotype was seen many times. The chain recombines TRBV28 with TRBJ2-7, with D hard to call. The CDR3 consists of 14 residues. V lost 5 bases to trimming and J lost 5 bases, with 16 bases between them. Germline-derived CDR1 and CDR2 are MDHEN and SYDVKM. This CDR3 is CASSPLDIPHEQYF. The CDR3 nucleotides are TGTGCCAGCAGTCCCCTCGACATTCCCCACGAGCAGTACTTC.

The sample holds a few counts of this clonotype. J is TRBJ2-2 and V is TRBV20-1, with TRBD1 identical over 10 bases. Germline trimming cut 0 bases from V and 6 bases from J; bases unmatched to any gene: 10. From germline, CDR1 is DFQATT and CDR2 SNEGSKA (reference sequence). The CDR3 sequence is 17 residues long. The CDR3 here is CSARDPGTGASSGELFF. In DNA form, the CDR3 reads TGCAGTGCTAGAGACCCCGGGACAGGGGCCTCCTCCGGGGAGCTGTTTTTT.

This clonotype came up many times. The V gene is TRBV9, the J gene TRBJ1-3, with D tentatively TRBD1 (6 bases). This CDR3 has 17 amino acids. Trimming took 4 bases from V and 0 from J, leaving 17 bases between them. Germline V gives CDR1 SGDLS, CDR2 YYNGEE. The CDR3 loop reads CASSPSGTRVSGNTIYF. The CDR3 coding sequence is TGTGCCAGCAGCCCATCCGGGACAAGGGTCTCTGGAAACACCATATATTTT.

Note on this clonotype: This sequence may be a read error, since a much larger clone differs from it by one base. This sequence joins TRBV3-1 and TRBJ2-7, with TRBD2 matching over 10 bases. The CDR3 covers 13 residues. Looked up from germline, CDR1 is LGHDT and CDR2 is YNNKEL (reference sequence). The V gene end was trimmed by 7 bases and the J gene end by 11 bases; junction bases not matched to a gene: 11. The CDR3, as DNA: TGTGCCAGCAACACCCGGACTAGCGGTGAAGAGTACTTC. Encoded protein: CASNTRTSGEEYF.

This clonotype was seen ten or more times. The chain couples TRBV11-2 to TRBJ2-7; 11 nucleotides agree with TRBD2. Germline V gene data show CDR1 as SGHAT and CDR2 as FQNNGV. With 1 base clipped from V and 2 bases from J, the junction kept 16 bases outside the gene matches. CDR3 size: 20 residues. The CDR3 reads CASSLADLAGGKGFPYEQYF. CDR3 nucleotide sequence: TGTGCCAGCAGCTTAGCAGACTTAGCGGGAGGGAAGGGTTTCCCCTACGAGCAGTACTTC.

This clonotype was counted at least ten times. This chain links TRBV10-1 with TRBJ2-5, with TRBD1 as a possible D gene (5 bases). Germline CDR1 is WNHNN and CDR2 is SYGVQD (reference sequence). The CDR3 length is 14 residues. V lost 3 bases to trimming and J lost 3 bases, with 11 bases between them. The CDR3 sequence is CASSEAGKEETQYF. Written as DNA, the CDR3 is TGCGCCAGCAGTGAAGCAGGGAAGGAAGAGACCCAGTACTTC.

This clonotype was counted ten times or more. V and J are TRBV20-1 and TRBJ2-1; TRBD1 matches 8 bases. The V gene end was trimmed by 6 bases and the J gene end by 3 bases; junction bases not matched to a gene: 10. From germline, CDR1 is DFQATT and CDR2 SNEGSKA (reference sequence). CDR3 size: 15 residues. Here the CDR3 reads CSARGTGTGYNEQFF. Written as DNA, the CDR3 is TGCAGTGCACGGGGAACGGGGACAGGCTACAATGAGCAGTTCTTC.

This clonotype came up many times. The chain recombines TRBV21-1 with TRBJ2-7. TRBV21-1 is labeled a pseudogene. The CDR3 has 13 residues. The CDR3 here is CASSEKVSYEQYF. For the CDR3, the DNA is TGTGCCAGCAGCGAGAAGGTCTCCTACGAGCAGTACTTC.

This clonotype came up many times. This rearrangement joins TRBV15 to TRBJ1-2, with no clear D. The CDR3 has 12 residues. Germline CDR1 reads LNHNV; CDR2 reads YYDKDF (reference sequence). Trimming took 1 base from V and 8 from J, leaving 8 bases between them. CDR3 DNA sequence: TGTGCCACCAGCAGAGCTGGTGGAGGCTACACCTTC. Its translation: CATSRAGGGYTF. Drawing the rest from reference TRBV15 and TRBJ1-2, the complete variable domain is DAMVIQNPRYQVTQFGKPVTLSCSQTLNHNVMYWYQQKSSQAPKLLFHYYDKDFNNEADTPDNFQSRRPNTSFCFLDIRSPGLGDTAMYLCATSRAGGGYTFGSGTRLTVV.

The genes are TRBV15 and TRBJ2-1, with D tentatively TRBD2 (5 bases). V dropped 5 bases and J dropped 2 bases, with 10 bases sitting between them. The V gene's germline CDR1 is LNHNV and CDR2 YYDKDF (reference sequence). The length of the CDR3 is 14 residues. The DNA for the CDR3 is TGTGCCACCAGCCGTAAGACTACCTACAATGAGCAGTTCTTC. This translates into CATSRKTTYNEQFF.

The chain uses TRBV30 and TRBJ2-2; D is possibly TRBD2 (6 bases). V was cut by 0 bases and J by 5 bases, with 16 bases left in between. The germline V gene encodes CDR1 GTSNPN and CDR2 SVGIG (reference sequence). The CDR3 runs 16 residues. The CDR3 sequence is CAWSVLWQGGTGELFF. Written as DNA, the CDR3 is TGTGCCTGGAGTGTACTTTGGCAGGGAGGTACCGGGGAGCTGTTTTTT.

This clonotype was observed at least ten times. The chain combines TRBV28 with TRBJ2-7; D possibly corresponds to TRBD2 (5 bases). The CDR3 has 14 amino acids. CDR1 MDHEN and CDR2 SYDVKM come from the germline V gene. V lost 8 bases, J lost 13 bases, and 27 bases lay in between. The CDR3 DNA reads TGTGCCAGCGAAGCTTATGGTCGTCCCACGGGATTTTACTTC. Residues: CASEAYGRPTGFYF.

This clonotype has ten or more counts. The chain employs TRBV10-2 and TRBJ2-7, with D maybe TRBD1 (6 bases). V shed 10 bases and J shed 0 bases, with 10 bases lying between them. The CDR3 loop spans 12 amino acids. Germline CDR1 WSHSY, CDR2 SAAADI. The CDR3 here is CATRDNSYEQYF. For the CDR3, the DNA is TGCGCCACTCGGGACAACTCCTACGAGCAGTACTTC.

The CDR3 sequence: CASSEANKQYF. For the CDR3, the DNA is TGTGCCAGCAGTGAAGCCAACAAGCAGTACTTC. The rearrangement joins TRBV27 to TRBJ2-7; D is undetermined. Between the trimmed V and J ends, which lost 5 bases and 8 bases, there was a span of 10 bases. The germline gives CDR1 MNHEY, CDR2 SMNVEV (reference sequence). The CDR3 spans 11 residues.

This chain connects TRBV19 to TRBJ2-2; TRBD2 matches at 15 bases. Looked up from germline, CDR1 is LNHDA and CDR2 is SQIVND (reference sequence). The V segment lost 9 bases and the J segment 6 bases; nucleotides outside the gene matches: 8. This CDR3 comprises 16 residues. This chain's CDR3 is CASKGLAGGMPGELFF. CDR3 bases: TGTGCCAGCAAGGGACTAGCGGGAGGAATGCCCGGGGAGCTGTTTTTT.

This clonotype was counted ten times or more. The V and J genes are TRBV20-1 and TRBJ2-7; no clear D. The CDR3 spans 11 residues. With 3 bases removed from V and 7 bases from J, the gap between germline ends came to 10 bases. The germline CDR1 and CDR2 sequences are DFQATT and SNEGSKA (reference sequence). CDR3 nucleotides: TGCAGTGCTAGGATGTCCCAGGAGCAGTACTTC. Its translation is CSARMSQEQYF.

This clonotype was counted many times. The chain recombines TRBV5-1 with TRBJ1-4; D is uncertain. V was cut by 1 base and J by 4 bases, with 8 bases left in between. Germline CDR1 and CDR2: SGHRS and YFSETQ. This CDR3 comprises 14 residues. The CDR3 nucleotides read TGCGCCAGCAGCTTGACCGGGATTAATGAAAAACTGTTTTTT. Amino acids: CASSLTGINEKLFF.

In regard to this clonotype: The junction does not match germline at one end; this may be a read error. CDR3 in DNA: TGTGCCAGAAGCTTGTTCAGGGGTGTCTACACCTTC. This codes for CARSLFRGVYTF. J is TRBJ1-2 and V is TRBV5-6; a possible D gene is TRBD1 (6 bases). Germline V gene lookup returns CDR1 SGHDT and CDR2 YYEEEE. This CDR3 region has 12 residues. The full variable domain, rest sourced from reference TRBV5-6 and TRBJ1-2, is DAGVTQSPTHLIKTRGQQVTLRCSPKSGHDTVSWYQQALGQGPQFIFQYYEEEERQRGNFPDRFSGHQFPNYSSELNVNALLLGDSALYLCARSLFRGVYTFGSGTRLTVV.

The chain combines TRBV20-1 with TRBJ1-2, with D possibly matching TRBD1 (5 bases). This CDR3 has 11 residues. Germline loops: CDR1 DFQATT, CDR2 SNEGSKA (reference sequence). Trimming cost V 4 bases and J 11 bases, with 14 bases left between them. The CDR3 bases are TGCAGTGCTAAACAGGACTCTGGATACACCTTC. It encodes CSAKQDSGYTF.

In its sample, this clonotype was seen many times. This CDR3 reads CATSLQGPPETQYF. As DNA, the CDR3 is TGTGCCACCAGCCTACAGGGCCCCCCGGAGACCCAGTACTTC. J is TRBJ2-5 and V is TRBV15, with TRBD1 as a possible D gene (6 bases). Germline CDR1 is LNHNV and CDR2 is YYDKDF (reference sequence). This CDR3 is built from 14 residues. Trimming shortened V by 5 bases and J by 5 bases, and 15 bases separated the two germline ends.

This clonotype was counted at least ten times. The chain carries TRBV29-1 and TRBJ2-1, with D perhaps matching TRBD1 or TRBD2 (6 bases each). The CDR3 spans 13 residues. Germline assignment: CDR1 SQVTM and CDR2 ANQGSEA. The V gene lost 4 bases and the J gene lost 6 bases, with 13 bases spanning the gap. The CDR3 is CSVGRDTRNEQFF. DNA for the CDR3: TGCAGCGTTGGGAGGGACACCCGCAATGAGCAGTTCTTC.

This clonotype has at least ten counts. The V gene is TRBV27, the J gene TRBJ2-1, with D perhaps matching TRBD1 (6 bases). Trimming took 4 bases from V and 3 from J, leaving 19 bases between them. The length of the CDR3 is 17 residues. Germline lookup yields CDR1 MNHEY and CDR2 SMNVEV (reference sequence). The CDR3 sequence: CASSSYQQGDFYNEQFF. The DNA for the CDR3 is TGTGCCAGCAGTTCATACCAACAGGGAGACTTCTACAATGAGCAGTTCTTC.